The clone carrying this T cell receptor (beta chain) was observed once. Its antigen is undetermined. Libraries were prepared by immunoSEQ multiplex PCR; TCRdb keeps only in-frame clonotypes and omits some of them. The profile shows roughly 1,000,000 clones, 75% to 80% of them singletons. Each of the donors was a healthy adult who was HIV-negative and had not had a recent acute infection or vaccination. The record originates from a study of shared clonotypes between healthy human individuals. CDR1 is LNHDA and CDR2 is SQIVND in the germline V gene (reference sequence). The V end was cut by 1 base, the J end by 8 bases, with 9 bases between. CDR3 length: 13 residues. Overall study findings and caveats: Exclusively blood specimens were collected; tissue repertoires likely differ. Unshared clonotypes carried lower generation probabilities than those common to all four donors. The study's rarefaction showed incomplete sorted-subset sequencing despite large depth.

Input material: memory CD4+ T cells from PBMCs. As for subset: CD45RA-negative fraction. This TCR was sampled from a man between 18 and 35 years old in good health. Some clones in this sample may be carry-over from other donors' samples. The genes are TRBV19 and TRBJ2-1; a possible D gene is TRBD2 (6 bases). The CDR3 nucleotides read TGTGCCAGTAGTATAGGTGGGAGGTATGAGCAGTTCTTC. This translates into CASSIGGRYEQFF.